The sequence of this T cell receptor (beta chain) was determined in a study of patients and donors after allogeneic stem cell transplantation. TCRdb fed the RT-PCR reads into MiXCR, producing one record per CDR3 protein. The table shows roughly 880,000 distinct CDR3 sequences, with roughly 18% occurring only once. Of note for this clonotype: At one end, the junction sequence differs from germline, possibly due to a read error.

The CDR3 length is 16 residues. Germline V CDR1 and CDR2: SGHTA, FQGNSA. The chain couples TRBV7-2 to TRBJ2-3; 13 bases match TRBD2. The TCR originated in a human donor who was either an allogeneic HSCT recipient or a stem cell or donor lymphocyte infusion donor (not recorded which). It is not recorded whose cells these are; they may come from a transplant donor. Sequencing input: blood, either unsorted or a sorted T cell fraction (not recorded which). The CDR3 sequence is CASSLGGTSGADMQYF. CDR3 nucleotides: TGTGCCAGCAGCTTAGGGGGGACTAGCGGGGCTGATATGCAGTATTTT.